This passage covers 13 T cell receptor beta chains from one sample sequenced in a study of CD8 T cells in ankylosing spondylitis. One entry per CDR3 protein, called by TCRdb with MiXCR from the 5' RACE reads. The sample has a few hundred thousand distinct CDR3 sequences; roughly 8% are singletons. Overall study results and limits: It appeared that ankylosing spondylitis blood was characterized by a TCR beta motif of under ten highly homologous variants.

No antigen is known for these receptors. Sequencing was performed on blood, either unsorted or a sorted T cell fraction (not recorded which). The receptors here all came from a male donor with ankylosing spondylitis.

The chain combines TRBV6-1 with TRBJ2-3; unclear D gene. This CDR3 spans 14 amino acids. Per germline, CDR1 MNHNS and CDR2 SASEGT. Trimming left V 7 bases short and J 1 base short, with 12 bases between. The CDR3 region is CASTGAYGTDTQYF. CDR3 nucleotides: TGTGCCAGCACGGGCGCGTACGGCACAGATACGCAGTATTTT.

V and J are TRBV19 and TRBJ2-3; 10 bases match TRBD2. V dropped 5 bases and J dropped 5; count of bases not matched to a gene: 13. The length of the CDR3 is 17 residues. Germline-derived CDR1 and CDR2 are LNHDA and SQIVND (reference sequence). The CDR3 sequence is CASSPPGLAGDVDTQYF. For the CDR3, the DNA is TGTGCCAGTAGTCCTCCCGGGCTAGCGGGAGATGTAGATACGCAGTATTTT.

There are a few counts of this clonotype. The chain recombines TRBV20-1 with TRBJ2-1; D not certain. The CDR3 has 13 amino acids. V was pared by 2 bases and J by 5 bases, with 10 bases between. Germline V gene lookup returns CDR1 DFQATT and CDR2 SNEGSKA (reference sequence). The CDR3 region is CSARKDGHNEQFF. CDR3 bases: TGCAGTGCTAGAAAGGACGGACACAATGAGCAGTTCTTC.

This clonotype was seen a handful of times. This chain joins TRBV5-1 and TRBJ1-1, with TRBD1 as a possible D gene (6 bases). Trimming left V 6 bases short and J 4 bases short, with 16 bases between. From germline, CDR1 is SGHRS and CDR2 YFSETQ. The CDR3 has 14 residues. CDR3 region: CASNRGGGVTEAFF. CDR3 in DNA: TGCGCCAGCAATAGAGGAGGGGGGGTCACTGAAGCTTTCTTT.

This clonotype was observed a few times. The rearrangement uses TRBV28 and TRBJ1-4; 9 nucleotides agree with TRBD1. This CDR3 spans 14 amino acids. The junction had 5 bases not matched to a gene; V was cut back by 5 bases and J by 7 bases. Germline lookup yields CDR1 MDHEN and CDR2 SYDVKM. In DNA form, the CDR3 reads TGTGCCAGCAGTGCCACAGGGGGCGGTGAAAAACTGTTTTTT. This gives the protein CASSATGGGEKLFF.

This clonotype was seen many times. The V gene is TRBV7-9, the J gene TRBJ1-4; D may be TRBD1 (6 bases). The germline CDR1 and CDR2 sequences are SEHNR and FQNEAQ (reference sequence). The CDR3 covers 17 residues. Trimming cost V 1 base and J 4 bases, with 16 bases left between them. CDR3 nucleotides: TGTGCCAGCAGCTTAGAGGGCAGGGGACCGATTAATGAAAAACTGTTTTTT. It translates to CASSLEGRGPINEKLFF.

The rearrangement links TRBV5-6 to TRBJ1-2; unclear D gene. CDR1 is SGHDT, CDR2 YYEEEE, per germline. The germline V and J ends were trimmed by 4 bases and 3 bases, with 13 bases remaining between them. The CDR3 consists of 14 residues. CDR3 in amino acids: CASSHPRTYYGYTF. The CDR3 nucleotides read TGTGCCAGCAGCCATCCCCGGACCTACTATGGCTACACCTTC.

The chain is built from TRBV2 and TRBJ2-3, with D possibly matching TRBD1 (6 bases). Germline V gene sequence: CDR1 SNHLY, CDR2 FYNNEI. The CDR3 loop spans 15 amino acids. V was cut by 6 bases and J by 1 base, with 14 bases left in between. The DNA for the CDR3 is TGTGCCAGCAGAAGCCAGGGGACGGGCACAGATACGCAGTATTTT. Amino acid sequence: CASRSQGTGTDTQYF.

Only one count was recorded for this clonotype. The chain carries TRBV15 and TRBJ1-1, with 8 bases fitting TRBD1. This CDR3 has 15 residues. V lost 5 bases and J lost 1; bases outside the gene matches: 6. Looked up from germline, CDR1 is LNHNV and CDR2 is YYDKDF (reference sequence). CDR3 sequence reads: CATSPRQGRNTEAFF. CDR3 sequence (DNA): TGTGCCACCAGCCCTCGACAGGGGAGGAACACTGAAGCTTTCTTT.

This clonotype was found many times. This chain uses TRBV10-3 with TRBJ1-2, with D unresolved. The CDR3 has 17 residues. Germline-derived CDR1 and CDR2 are ENHRY and SYGVKD. Trimming took off 3 bases at V and 7 bases at J, with 24 bases between the two ends. The CDR3 nucleotides read TGTGCCATCAGTGATCTAAGAGGTCCGGGTCTTCGTAGTGGCTACACCTTC. This encodes CAISDLRGPGLRSGYTF.

In this sample, this clonotype turned up many times. CDR3: CASSLRRSTGELFF. CDR3 DNA sequence: TGTGCCAGCAGCTTACGCCGGTCCACCGGGGAGCTGTTTTTT. The V call is TRBV7-3, the J call TRBJ2-2, with D unresolved. From germline, CDR1 is SGHTA and CDR2 FQGTGA. CDR3 length: 14 residues. The germline V and J ends were trimmed by 2 bases and 4 bases, with 8 bases remaining between them.

This clonotype was seen repeatedly, ten times or more. The chain is built from TRBV12-3 or TRBV12-4 and TRBJ2-5; the D is unclear. V gave up 3 bases and J gave up 1 base, with 6 bases separating them. This CDR3 has 13 residues. CDR3 sequence reads: CASSFNSQETQYF. The CDR3 DNA follows: TGTGCCAGCAGTTTCAACAGCCAAGAGACCCAGTACTTC.

The rearrangement links TRBV20-1 to TRBJ2-7, with TRBD2 as a possible D gene (6 bases). Per the germline V gene, CDR1 is DFQATT and CDR2 is SNEGSKA (reference sequence). Between the trimmed V and J ends, which lost 6 bases and 5 bases, there was a span of 26 bases. The CDR3 covers 16 residues. The CDR3 nucleotides read TGCAGTGCCCCCCCGGGCTCTAGCGAGCCTTCTCACGAGCAGTACTTC. Protein: CSAPPGSSEPSHEQYF.